The rows below give T cell receptor beta chains drawn from one sample of a study of T cell responses to AZD1222 COVID-19 vaccine. Assay used: immunoSEQ multiplex PCR; TCRdb lists only in-frame clones, some missing. The sample shows about 100,000 clones, about 90% of them seen only once. The sample was peripheral blood, taken on day 0 of AZD1222 vaccination. Source of these receptors: an adult in good health. Both conserved end residues are part of each CDR3. The order of the fields is V gene, J gene, CDR3 protein.

v_gene: TRBV18
j_gene: TRBJ2-7
CDR3aa: CASSPLSRVYEQYF

v_gene: TRBV5-1
j_gene: TRBJ2-3
CDR3aa: CASSRQTSGKSTDTQYF

v_gene: TRBV5-1
j_gene: TRBJ2-5
CDR3aa: CASSLGKGAMETQYF

v_gene: TRBV7-9
j_gene: TRBJ2-2
CDR3aa: CASSPRGNTGELFF

v_gene: TRBV5-1
j_gene: TRBJ2-3
CDR3aa: CASSLVGLADTQYF

v_gene: TRBV7-6
j_gene: TRBJ2-7
CDR3aa: CASSLRRGGRDEQYF

v_gene: TRBV29-1
j_gene: TRBJ2-7
CDR3aa: CSAQRDRAYEQYF

v_gene: TRBV5-1
j_gene: TRBJ2-2
CDR3aa: CASTPIEGSGSVHGELFF

v_gene: TRBV28
j_gene: TRBJ1-5
CDR3aa: CASRTRQVNLPQHF

v_gene: TRBV9
j_gene: TRBJ2-1
CDR3aa: CASSPQQGQNEQFF

v_gene: TRBV29-1
j_gene: TRBJ1-1
CDR3aa: CSVVHSETEAFF

v_gene: TRBV11-2
j_gene: TRBJ2-7
CDR3aa: CASSAGRGLAYEQYF

v_gene: TRBV2
j_gene: TRBJ1-5
CDR3aa: CASSVRRLNQPQHF

v_gene: TRBV12-3/TRBV12-4
j_gene: TRBJ1-1
CDR3aa: CASRGGEAFF

v_gene: TRBV29-1
j_gene: TRBJ2-5
CDR3aa: CSVQQAFLRETQYF

v_gene: TRBV25-1
j_gene: TRBJ1-1
CDR3aa: CASRPGQVSSEAFF

v_gene: TRBV7-9
j_gene: TRBJ1-1
CDR3aa: CASSLVMNTEAFF

v_gene: TRBV9
j_gene: TRBJ2-3
CDR3aa: CASSGARTTTDTQYF

v_gene: TRBV24-1
j_gene: TRBJ2-3
CDR3aa: CATQIAGPTDTQYF

v_gene: TRBV4-2
j_gene: TRBJ1-1
CDR3aa: CASSQADRANEAFF

v_gene: TRBV6-4
j_gene: TRBJ2-1
CDR3aa: CASGREFGDNEQFF

v_gene: TRBV28
j_gene: TRBJ2-7
CDR3aa: CASGQSYEQYF

v_gene: TRBV5-1
j_gene: TRBJ1-2
CDR3aa: CASSPSSGRVDGYTF

v_gene: TRBV14
j_gene: TRBJ2-1
CDR3aa: CASSPLRGGPPIYEQFF

v_gene: TRBV20-1
j_gene: TRBJ2-5
CDR3aa: CSASTLGSGSGRETQYF

v_gene: TRBV9
j_gene: TRBJ2-1
CDR3aa: CASSVEGTYNEQFF

v_gene: TRBV27
j_gene: TRBJ2-5
CDR3aa: CASSPRQQETQYF

v_gene: TRBV2
j_gene: TRBJ1-2
CDR3aa: CASSRQEISYGYTF

v_gene: TRBV5-1
j_gene: TRBJ2-2
CDR3aa: CASSNQPSGGNTGELFF

v_gene: TRBV3-1/TRBV3-2
j_gene: TRBJ1-6
CDR3aa: CASSPRQANYNSPLHF

v_gene: TRBV4-2
j_gene: TRBJ2-1
CDR3aa: CASSPQTGSYNEQFF

v_gene: TRBV5-4
j_gene: TRBJ2-2
CDR3aa: CASTHRGTGELFF

v_gene: TRBV30
j_gene: TRBJ2-3
CDR3aa: CASTSGSWDTQYF

v_gene: TRBV25-1
j_gene: TRBJ2-1
CDR3aa: CASSASAYNEQFF

v_gene: TRBV2
j_gene: TRBJ1-2
CDR3aa: CASSDRTKEGYTF

v_gene: TRBV28
j_gene: TRBJ2-6
CDR3aa: CASSLGGAGANVLTF

v_gene: TRBV4-1
j_gene: TRBJ1-1
CDR3aa: CASLAGVGTEAFF

v_gene: TRBV27
j_gene: TRBJ2-2
CDR3aa: CASSLTGHTGELFF

v_gene: TRBV6-5
j_gene: TRBJ1-5
CDR3aa: CASSYSSAGGNQPQHF

v_gene: TRBV5-1
j_gene: TRBJ2-3
CDR3aa: CASSSDITDTQYF

v_gene: TRBV7-8
j_gene: TRBJ2-7
CDR3aa: CASSLDSTYEQYF

v_gene: TRBV15
j_gene: TRBJ2-2
CDR3aa: CATSTGDTGELFF

v_gene: TRBV9
j_gene: TRBJ2-6
CDR3aa: CASSVSGANVLTF

v_gene: TRBV14
j_gene: TRBJ2-2
CDR3aa: CASSQVEGFNTGELFF

v_gene: TRBV27
j_gene: TRBJ2-7
CDR3aa: CASSLDPGLAGYEQYF

v_gene: TRBV28
j_gene: TRBJ2-3
CDR3aa: CASSFRREKPDTQYF

v_gene: TRBV3-1/TRBV3-2
j_gene: TRBJ2-2
CDR3aa: CASSQQQGIAGELFF

v_gene: TRBV11-2
j_gene: TRBJ2-5
CDR3aa: CASSLVQGWETQYF

v_gene: TRBV4-1
j_gene: TRBJ1-1
CDR3aa: CASSQDWGQGWGLAEAFF

v_gene: TRBV7-3
j_gene: TRBJ2-2
CDR3aa: CASSRGVQGTGELFF

v_gene: TRBV4-1
j_gene: TRBJ2-7
CDR3aa: CASSPRTGSYEQHF

v_gene: TRBV12-3/TRBV12-4
j_gene: TRBJ1-2
CDR3aa: CASTGYYGYTF

v_gene: TRBV7-9
j_gene: TRBJ2-3
CDR3aa: CASSRPSTDTQYF

v_gene: TRBV30
j_gene: TRBJ1-6
CDR3aa: CAWSVYYNSPLHF

v_gene: TRBV11-2
j_gene: TRBJ1-6
CDR3aa: CASSFYDSPLHF